One and the same sample provided the 9 T cell receptor beta chains below, sequenced in a study of cytomegalovirus exposure and HLA in healthy donors. The study ran its PCR with 60 Vbeta and 13 Jbeta primers. Only in-frame clones appear in the TCRdb table, and some are missing; sequencing was by immunoSEQ multiplex PCR. Seen here are fewer than 350,000 clones, about 90% observed once, and the top ten hold 2% to 3%. Input material: PBMCs. These receptors all stem from a woman under 30 in good health and CMV-seronegative.

The chain has TRBV11-1 and TRBJ1-5; possible D gene TRBD1, 6 bases. CDR3 length: 14 amino acids. The V gene lost 4 bases and the J gene lost 1 base, with 8 bases spanning the gap. The germline V gene has CDR1 SGHAT and CDR2 FQDESV (reference sequence). CDR3: CASSCQGSNQPQHF. The CDR3 DNA reads as TGTGCCAGCAGCTGTCAGGGGAGCAATCAGCCCCAGCATTTT. Variable domain in full (rest from reference TRBV11-1 and TRBJ1-5): EAEVAQSPRYKITEKSQAVAFWCDPISGHATLYWYRQILGQGPELLVQFQDESVVDDSQLPKDRFSAERLKGVDSTLKIQPAELGDSAMYLCASSCQGSNQPQHFGDGTRLSIL.

This clone was recorded a few times. The chain combines TRBV28 with TRBJ1-1; 8 nucleotides match TRBD1. CDR3 size: 13 residues. The ends lost 3 bases at V and 7 bases at J; junction bases unmatched: 4. Germline CDR1 MDHEN, CDR2 SYDVKM. The CDR3 protein is CASSFGTGREAFF. The CDR3 coding sequence is TGTGCCAGCAGTTTTGGGACAGGCCGTGAAGCTTTCTTT.

This rearrangement joins TRBV27 to TRBJ1-5; D remains unclear. This CDR3 comprises 13 residues. Per germline, CDR1 MNHEY and CDR2 SMNVEV (reference sequence). The V gene lost 5 bases and the J gene lost 5 bases, with 10 bases spanning the gap. The CDR3 region has the DNA TGTGCCAGCAGTCCTCTCTCGGATCAGCCCCAGCATTTT. It yields the protein CASSPLSDQPQHF.

This chain's CDR3 is CASSPGENYGYTF. The CDR3 coding sequence is TGTGCCAGCAGCCCCGGAGAGAACTATGGCTACACCTTC. The V call is TRBV6-6, the J call TRBJ1-2; D gene ambiguous. Deletions cut 6 bases from V and 2 bases from J, with 10 bases between. The V gene's germline CDR1 is MNHNY and CDR2 SVGAGI (reference sequence). The CDR3 runs to 13 residues.

This chain connects TRBV4-1 to TRBJ1-6; TRBD1 aligns across 10 bases. Unmatched junction bases numbered 6, after V lost 6 bases and J lost 10 bases. From germline, CDR1 is MGHRA and CDR2 YSYEKL. CDR3 length: 14 residues. The CDR3 region is CASRKGTGVSPLHF. For the CDR3, the DNA is TGCGCCAGCAGGAAAGGGACAGGGGTCTCACCCCTCCACTTT.

The V gene is TRBV5-1, the J gene TRBJ2-7, with 11 bases identical to TRBD1. The CDR3 consists of 16 residues. With 4 bases clipped from V and 3 bases from J, the junction kept 9 bases outside the gene matches. Germline V gene lookup returns CDR1 SGHRS and CDR2 YFSETQ. The CDR3 here is CASSPEGGTGGYEQYF. CDR3 nucleotides: TGCGCCAGCAGCCCCGAGGGGGGGACAGGGGGCTACGAGCAGTACTTC.

The V gene is TRBV19, the J gene TRBJ2-7; 7 nucleotides align to TRBD1. Trimming removed 3 bases from V and 3 bases from J; junction bases left unmatched: 8. CDR1 and CDR2 from the germline V gene are LNHDA and SQIVND (reference sequence). CDR3 length: 15 residues. CDR3 region: CASSMGPGQVYEQYF. The CDR3 nucleotides are TGTGCCAGTAGTATGGGTCCCGGACAGGTCTACGAGCAGTACTTC.

About this clone: A read error may produce the germline difference seen at one junction end. The CDR3 DNA is TGCGCCGGCAGCAGACAGGGCTGGACTGAAGCTTTCTTT. Amino acid sequence: CAGSRQGWTEAFF. The chain combines TRBV10-1 with TRBJ1-1; 7 nucleotides align to TRBD1. This CDR3 has 13 amino acids. Germline V lookup: CDR1 WNHNN, CDR2 SYGVQD (reference sequence).

The V gene is TRBV10-3, the J gene TRBJ2-7; perhaps TRBD1 as D (6 bases). The CDR3 extends over 13 amino acids. Germline loops: CDR1 ENHRY, CDR2 SYGVKD. The V end was cut by 5 bases, the J end by 6 bases, with 14 bases between. CDR3 coding DNA: TGTGCCATCAGTCTAGACAGGTCGGGCGAGCAGTACTTC. Protein sequence: CAISLDRSGEQYF.